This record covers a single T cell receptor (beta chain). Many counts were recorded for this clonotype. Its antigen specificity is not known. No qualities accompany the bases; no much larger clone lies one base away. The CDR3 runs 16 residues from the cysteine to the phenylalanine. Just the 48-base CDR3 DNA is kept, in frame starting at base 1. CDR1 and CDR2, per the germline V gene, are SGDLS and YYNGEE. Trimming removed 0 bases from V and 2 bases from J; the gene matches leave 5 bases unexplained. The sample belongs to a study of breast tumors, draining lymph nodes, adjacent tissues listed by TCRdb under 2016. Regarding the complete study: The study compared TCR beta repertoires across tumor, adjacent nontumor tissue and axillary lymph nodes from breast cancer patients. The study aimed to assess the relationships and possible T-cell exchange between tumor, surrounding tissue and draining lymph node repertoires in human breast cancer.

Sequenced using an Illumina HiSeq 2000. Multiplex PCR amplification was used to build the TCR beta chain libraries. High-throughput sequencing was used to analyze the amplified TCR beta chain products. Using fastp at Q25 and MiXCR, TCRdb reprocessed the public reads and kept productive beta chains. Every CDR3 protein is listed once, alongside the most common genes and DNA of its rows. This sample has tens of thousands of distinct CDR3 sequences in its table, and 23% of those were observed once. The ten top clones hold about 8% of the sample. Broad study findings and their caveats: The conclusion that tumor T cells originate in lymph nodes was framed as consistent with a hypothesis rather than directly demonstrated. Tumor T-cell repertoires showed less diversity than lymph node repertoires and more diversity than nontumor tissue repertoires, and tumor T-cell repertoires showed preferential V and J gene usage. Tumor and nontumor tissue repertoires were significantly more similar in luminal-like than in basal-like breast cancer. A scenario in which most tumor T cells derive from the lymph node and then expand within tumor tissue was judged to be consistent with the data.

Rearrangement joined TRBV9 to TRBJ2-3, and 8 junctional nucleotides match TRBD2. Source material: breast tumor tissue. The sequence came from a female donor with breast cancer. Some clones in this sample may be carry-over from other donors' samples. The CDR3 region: CASSVAAGGLTDTQYF. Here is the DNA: TGTGCCAGCAGCGTAGCTGCGGGGGGTCTCACAGATACGCAGTATTTT.